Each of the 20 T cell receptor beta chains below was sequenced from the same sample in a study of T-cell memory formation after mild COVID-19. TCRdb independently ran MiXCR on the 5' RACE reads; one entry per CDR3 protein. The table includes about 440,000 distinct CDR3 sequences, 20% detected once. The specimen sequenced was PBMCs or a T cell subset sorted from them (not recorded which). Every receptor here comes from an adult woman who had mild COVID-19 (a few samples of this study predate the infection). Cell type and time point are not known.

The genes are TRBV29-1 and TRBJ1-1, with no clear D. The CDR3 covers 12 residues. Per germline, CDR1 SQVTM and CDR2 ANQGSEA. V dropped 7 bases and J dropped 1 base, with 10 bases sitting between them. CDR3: CSGFSRNTEAFF. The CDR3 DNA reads TGCAGCGGGTTCTCCAGGAACACTGAAGCTTTCTTT.

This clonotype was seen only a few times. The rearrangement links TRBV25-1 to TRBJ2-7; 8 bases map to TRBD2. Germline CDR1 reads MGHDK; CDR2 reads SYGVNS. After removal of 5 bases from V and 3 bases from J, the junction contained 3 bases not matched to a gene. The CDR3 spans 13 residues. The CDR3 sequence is CASSLTSDYEQYF. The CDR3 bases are TGTGCCAGCAGTCTGACTAGCGACTACGAGCAGTACTTC.

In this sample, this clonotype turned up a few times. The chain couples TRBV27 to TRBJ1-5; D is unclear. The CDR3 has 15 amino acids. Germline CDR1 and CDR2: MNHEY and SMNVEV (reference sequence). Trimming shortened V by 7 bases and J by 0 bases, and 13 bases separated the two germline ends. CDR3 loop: CASTSDGYSNQPQHF. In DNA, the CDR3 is TGTGCCAGCACCTCCGACGGGTATAGCAATCAGCCCCAGCATTTT.

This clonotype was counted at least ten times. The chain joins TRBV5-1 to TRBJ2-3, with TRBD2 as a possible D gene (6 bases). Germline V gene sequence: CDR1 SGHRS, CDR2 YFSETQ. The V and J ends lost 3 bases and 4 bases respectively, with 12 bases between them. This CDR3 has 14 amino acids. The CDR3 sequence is CASSYGGRSDTQYF. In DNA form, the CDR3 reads TGCGCCAGCAGCTATGGGGGGAGATCAGATACGCAGTATTTT.

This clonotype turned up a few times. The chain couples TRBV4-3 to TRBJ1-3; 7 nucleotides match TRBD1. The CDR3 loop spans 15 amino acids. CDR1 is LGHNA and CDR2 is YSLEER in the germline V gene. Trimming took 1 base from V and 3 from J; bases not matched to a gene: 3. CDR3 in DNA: TGCGCCAGCAGCCAAGTTCAGGGGGGTGGAAACACCATATATTTT. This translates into CASSQVQGGGNTIYF.

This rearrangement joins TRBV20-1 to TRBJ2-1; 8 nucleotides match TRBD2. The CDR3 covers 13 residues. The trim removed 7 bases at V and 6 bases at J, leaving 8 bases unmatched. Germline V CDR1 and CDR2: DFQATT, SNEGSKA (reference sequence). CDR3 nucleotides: TGCAGTGGGGGAGACGGGAGGGCCAATGAGCAGTTCTTC. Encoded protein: CSGGDGRANEQFF.

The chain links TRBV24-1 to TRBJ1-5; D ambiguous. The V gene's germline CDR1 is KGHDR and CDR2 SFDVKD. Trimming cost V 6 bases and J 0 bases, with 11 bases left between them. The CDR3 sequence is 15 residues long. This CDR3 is CATSKGTHSNQPQHF. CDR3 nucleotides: TGTGCCACCAGTAAGGGTACCCATAGCAATCAGCCCCAGCATTTT.

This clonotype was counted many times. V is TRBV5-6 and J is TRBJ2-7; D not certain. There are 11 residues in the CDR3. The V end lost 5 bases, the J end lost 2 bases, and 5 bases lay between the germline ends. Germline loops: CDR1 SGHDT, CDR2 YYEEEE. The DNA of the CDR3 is TGTGCCAGCAGTGCGGCCTACGAGCAGTACTTC. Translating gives CASSAAYEQYF. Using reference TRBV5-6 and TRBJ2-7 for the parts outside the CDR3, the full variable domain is DAGVTQSPTHLIKTRGQQVTLRCSPKSGHDTVSWYQQALGQGPQFIFQYYEEEERQRGNFPDRFSGHQFPNYSSELNVNALLLGDSALYLCASSAAYEQYFGPGTRLTVT.

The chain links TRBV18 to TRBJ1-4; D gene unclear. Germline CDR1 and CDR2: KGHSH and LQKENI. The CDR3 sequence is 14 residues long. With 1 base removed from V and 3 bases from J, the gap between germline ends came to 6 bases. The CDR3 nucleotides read TGTGCCAGCTCACCACTACGGCCTAATGAAAAACTGTTTTTT. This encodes CASSPLRPNEKLFF.

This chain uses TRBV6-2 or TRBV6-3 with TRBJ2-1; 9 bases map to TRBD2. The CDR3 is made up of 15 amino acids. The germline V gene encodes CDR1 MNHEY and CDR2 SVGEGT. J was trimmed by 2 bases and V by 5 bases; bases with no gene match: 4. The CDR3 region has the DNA TGTGCCAGCAGTAGATCTAGCGGGGCCTACAATGAGCAGTTCTTC. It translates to CASSRSSGAYNEQFF.

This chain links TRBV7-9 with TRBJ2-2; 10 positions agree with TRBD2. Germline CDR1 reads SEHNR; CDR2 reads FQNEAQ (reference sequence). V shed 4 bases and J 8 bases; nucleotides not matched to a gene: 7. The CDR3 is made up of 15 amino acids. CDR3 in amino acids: CASSSKREGRGELFF. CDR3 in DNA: TGTGCCAGCAGCTCGAAGCGGGAGGGCCGTGGGGAGCTGTTTTTT. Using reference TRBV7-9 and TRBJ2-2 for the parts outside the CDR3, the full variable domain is DTGVSQNPRHKITKRGQNVTFRCDPISEHNRLYWYRQTLGQGPEFLTYFQNEAQLEKSRLLSDRFSAERPKGSFSTLEIQRTEQGDSAMYLCASSSKREGRGELFFGEGSRLTVL.

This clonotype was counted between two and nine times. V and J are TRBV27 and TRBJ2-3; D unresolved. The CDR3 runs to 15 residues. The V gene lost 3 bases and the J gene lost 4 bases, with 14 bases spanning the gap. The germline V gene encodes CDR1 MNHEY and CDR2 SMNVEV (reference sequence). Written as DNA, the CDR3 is TGTGCCAGCAGTTTGTTTGGGGTGTCACCAGATACGCAGTATTTT. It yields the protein CASSLFGVSPDTQYF.

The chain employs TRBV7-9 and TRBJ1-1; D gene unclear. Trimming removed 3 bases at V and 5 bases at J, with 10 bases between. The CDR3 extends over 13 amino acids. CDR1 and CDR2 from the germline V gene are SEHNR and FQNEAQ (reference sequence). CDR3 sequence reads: CASSFPAGTEAFF. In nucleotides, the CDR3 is TGTGCCAGCAGCTTTCCAGCGGGGACTGAAGCTTTCTTT.

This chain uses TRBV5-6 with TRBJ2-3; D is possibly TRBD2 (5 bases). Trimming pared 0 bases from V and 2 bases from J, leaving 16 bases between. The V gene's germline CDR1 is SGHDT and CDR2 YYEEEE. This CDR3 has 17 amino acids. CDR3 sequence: CASSLAPERSYTDTQYF. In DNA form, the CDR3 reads TGTGCCAGCAGCTTGGCCCCCGAGCGGAGCTACACAGATACGCAGTATTTT.

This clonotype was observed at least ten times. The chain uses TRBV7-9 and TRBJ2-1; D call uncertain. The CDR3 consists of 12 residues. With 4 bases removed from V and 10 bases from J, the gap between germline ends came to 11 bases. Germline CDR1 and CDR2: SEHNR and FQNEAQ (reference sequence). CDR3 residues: CASSSDREEQFF. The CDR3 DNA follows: TGTGCCAGCAGCTCAGACCGAGAAGAGCAGTTCTTC.

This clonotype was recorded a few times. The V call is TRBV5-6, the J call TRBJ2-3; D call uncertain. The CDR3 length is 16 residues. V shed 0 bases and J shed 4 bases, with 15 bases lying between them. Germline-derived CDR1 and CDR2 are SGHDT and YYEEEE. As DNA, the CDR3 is TGTGCCAGCAGCTTGGAACGAAAAATGGGCCCAGATACGCAGTATTTT. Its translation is CASSLERKMGPDTQYF. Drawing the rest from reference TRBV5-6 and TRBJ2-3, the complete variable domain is DAGVTQSPTHLIKTRGQQVTLRCSPKSGHDTVSWYQQALGQGPQFIFQYYEEEERQRGNFPDRFSGHQFPNYSSELNVNALLLGDSALYLCASSLERKMGPDTQYFGPGTRLTVL.

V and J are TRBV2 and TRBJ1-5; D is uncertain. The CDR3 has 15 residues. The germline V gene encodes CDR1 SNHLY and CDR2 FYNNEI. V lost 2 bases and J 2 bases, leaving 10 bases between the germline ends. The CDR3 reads CASSEMVFGNQPQHF. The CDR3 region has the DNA TGTGCCAGCAGTGAAATGGTCTTCGGCAATCAGCCCCAGCATTTT.

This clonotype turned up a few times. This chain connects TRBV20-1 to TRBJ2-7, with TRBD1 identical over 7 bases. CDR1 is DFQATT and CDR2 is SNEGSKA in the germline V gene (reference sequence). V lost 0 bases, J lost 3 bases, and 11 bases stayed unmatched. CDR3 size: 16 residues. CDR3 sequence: CSARDHRDSGYYEQYF. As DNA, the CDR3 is TGCAGTGCTAGAGACCACCGGGACAGCGGTTACTACGAGCAGTACTTC.

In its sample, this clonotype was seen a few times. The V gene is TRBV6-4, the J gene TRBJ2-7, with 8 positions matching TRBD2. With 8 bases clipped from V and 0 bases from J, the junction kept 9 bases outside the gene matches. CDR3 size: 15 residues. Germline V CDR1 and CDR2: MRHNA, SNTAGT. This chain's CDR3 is CASEKTSVNSYEQYF. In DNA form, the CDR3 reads TGTGCCAGCGAAAAGACTAGCGTCAACTCCTACGAGCAGTACTTC.

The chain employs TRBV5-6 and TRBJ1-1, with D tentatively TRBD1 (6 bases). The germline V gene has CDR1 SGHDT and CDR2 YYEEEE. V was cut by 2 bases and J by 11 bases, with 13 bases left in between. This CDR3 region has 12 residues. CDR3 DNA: TGTGCCAGCAGCTTTGGGGGGCTCTTGGCTTTCTTT. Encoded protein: CASSFGGLLAFF.